Described below is a single T cell receptor (beta chain) sequence and its context. Survey-level immunoSEQ v3.0 assays were run. This table comes from immunoSEQ multiplex PCR, and its TCRdb copy is limited to in-frame clones, with some not included. The sample shows under 50,000 clones, 75% to 90% of them seen only once. The CDR3 covers 15 residues. The junction had 11 bases not matched to a gene; V was cut back by 7 bases and J by 5 bases. Germline assignment: CDR1 SNHLY and CDR2 FYNNEI. The data were obtained in a study of long-term antiretroviral therapy in people with HIV. The material sequenced was unsorted PBMCs, taken 3.1 years after starting antiretroviral therapy. The genes are TRBV2 and TRBJ1-1; 9 bases match TRBD1. This receptor was obtained from a woman aged 45-60 years with HIV. CDR3 sequence (DNA): TGTGCCAGCACTCGGATACAGGGGGCTCGGACTGAAGCTTTCTTT. It encodes CASTRIQGARTEAFF.